This T cell receptor (beta chain) was found in a study of T cell responses to AZD1222 COVID-19 vaccine. V lost 5 bases and J 5 bases, leaving 16 bases between the germline ends. This CDR3 comprises 15 residues. Germline V gene lookup returns CDR1 SGHVS and CDR2 FNYEAQ. Produced via immunoSEQ multiplex PCR; TCRdb's table is partial and in-frame only. Here the sample spans approximately 160,000 clones, 90% to 95% being singletons. The TCR comes from an adult who received the AZD1222 COVID-19 vaccine. The chain couples TRBV7-6 to TRBJ1-5; no clear D gene. The starting material was peripheral blood, obtained 28 days after the second AZD1222 dose. The CDR3, as DNA: TGTGCCAGCAGCGCCGGACCGCAGAAATATCAGCCCCAGCATTTT. Its translation: CASSAGPQKYQPQHF.